This entry lists 8 T cell receptor beta chains sequenced from one sample in a study of beta chain features in type 1 diabetes (dated 2018 in TCRdb). The library was prepared using the immunoSEQ multiplex PCR assay. The entire amount of isolated RNA was reverse transcribed using the High Capacity cDNA Reverse Transcription Kit, so the sequenced TCRB transcripts were expressed ones. Drawn from immuneACCESS, this table holds only the in-frame rearrangements with V and J called that TCRdb kept. Clones are partly lost; checked studies trace under half to an unresolved V gene and leave the rest unexplained. Recorded for this sample are about 240,000 clones; less than 35% of them occurred a single time. The ten largest make up approximately 4% of the sample. The source material was central memory CD4+ T cells from blood. The receptors stem from a man in his thirties or forties in good health.

This clone was seen a few times. The chain is built from TRBV11-2 and TRBJ2-7, with 8 bases identical to TRBD1. The length of the CDR3 is 15 residues. Germline CDR1 SGHAT, CDR2 FQNNGV. The V and J ends lost 0 bases and 2 bases, in that order; junction bases with no gene match: 3. CDR3 amino acids: CASSLEGQGAYEQYF. The CDR3 DNA sequence: TGTGCCAGCAGCTTAGAAGGACAGGGTGCCTACGAGCAGTACTTC.

This clone was found a few times. V gene TRBV5-6 combines with J gene TRBJ2-5; D ambiguous. CDR3 length equals 13 residues. Looked up from germline, CDR1 is SGHDT and CDR2 is YYEEEE. V gave up 2 bases and J gave up 4 bases, with 9 bases separating them. The CDR3 DNA reads TGTGCCAGCAGCTTCTGGAGCAGAGAGACCCAGTACTTC. It specifies CASSFWSRETQYF.

The rearrangement links TRBV10-3 to TRBJ1-1, with TRBD1 matching 8 bases. Germline V gene lookup returns CDR1 ENHRY and CDR2 SYGVKD. The CDR3 contains 16 residues. After removal of 2 bases from V and 1 base from J, the junction contained 6 bases not matched to a gene. CDR3 in DNA: TGTGCCATCAGTGAGCCCTTTGGACAGGGGAACACTGAAGCTTTCTTT. It specifies CAISEPFGQGNTEAFF.

This clone was recorded at least ten times. V and J are TRBV25-1 and TRBJ2-7; D may be TRBD1 (6 bases). The CDR3 extends over 14 amino acids. V lost 3 bases to trimming and J lost 2 bases, with 11 bases between them. Germline values: CDR1 MGHDK, CDR2 SYGVNS. The CDR3 DNA reads TGTGCCAGCAGTGAGGAACAGGGCGCCTACGAGCAGTACTTC. Residues: CASSEEQGAYEQYF.

The V and J genes are TRBV28 and TRBJ2-1, with D possibly TRBD2 on 5 matching bases. V gave up 3 bases and J gave up 8 bases, with 14 bases separating them. CDR1 MDHEN and CDR2 SYDVKM come from the germline V gene. The length of the CDR3 is 14 residues. CDR3 bases: TGTGCCAGCAGTTTTCCAGCGGAAGGAGATGAGCAGTTCTTC. Protein sequence: CASSFPAEGDEQFF.

The rearrangement joins TRBV5-1 to TRBJ1-1; D remains ambiguous. CDR1 and CDR2 from the germline V gene are SGHRS and YFSETQ. CDR3 size: 16 residues. Trimming took 3 bases from V and 1 from J, leaving 16 bases between them. CDR3 region: CASSSSSPKANTEAFF. CDR3 coding DNA: TGCGCCAGCAGCTCCTCATCACCCAAGGCGAACACTGAAGCTTTCTTT. Filled out from reference TRBV5-1 and TRBJ1-1, the complete variable domain reads KAGVTQTPRYLIKTRGQQVTLSCSPISGHRSVSWYQQTPGQGLQFLFEYFSETQRNKGNFPGRFSGRQFSNSRSEMNVSTLELGDSALYLCASSSSSPKANTEAFFGQGTRLTVV.

V is TRBV18 and J is TRBJ1-2; the D is unclear. The V end was cut by 0 bases, the J end by 2 bases, with 7 bases between. CDR3 length equals 14 residues. Per the germline V gene, CDR1 is KGHSH and CDR2 is LQKENI. The CDR3 coding sequence is TGTGCCAGCTCACCACCTACACCGAACTATGGCTACACCTTC. This gives the protein CASSPPTPNYGYTF.

The gene calls are TRBV23-1 and TRBJ1-5, with 8 bases aligning to TRBD1. TRBV23-1 is an ORF; its function is uncertain. Trimming at V came to 7 bases and at J to 5 bases, leaving 7 bases not matched to a gene. CDR3 length: 14 residues. CDR3 sequence (DNA): TGCGCCAGCAAAAGGACAGGGAGGCATCAGCCCCAGCATTTT. This translates into CASKRTGRHQPQHF.